The 5 T cell receptor beta chains below were found in one sample sequenced in a study of shared clonotypes between healthy human individuals. Profiled with immunoSEQ multiplex PCR; TCRdb holds only in-frame clones, not every one. The data contain about 2.1 million clones, just under 95% of them singletons. Naive CD8 cells were CD45RO-negative, positively selected for CCR7, excluding terminally differentiated effector memory CD45RA+ cells. The specimen was naive CD8+ T cells from PBMCs. Source of these receptors: a man aged 18 to 35 in good health. Some clones in this sample may be carry-over from other donors' samples.

The chain joins TRBV11-2 to TRBJ2-1; D is perhaps TRBD2 (5 bases). CDR1 SGHAT and CDR2 FQNNGV come from the germline V gene. V was cut by 4 bases and J by 3 bases, with 13 bases left in between. This CDR3 has 15 residues. In DNA, the CDR3 is TGTGCCAGCAGCTCCCCTGAAGCGGTCTACAATGAGCAGTTCTTC. Amino acids: CASSSPEAVYNEQFF.

J is TRBJ2-1 and V is TRBV6-5; D possibly corresponds to TRBD1 (6 bases). In germline, CDR1 is MNHEY, CDR2 SVGAGI. V lost 6 bases and J 0 bases, leaving 12 bases between the germline ends. The CDR3 is 15 amino acids. This CDR3 is CASRQDSNSYNEQFF. In nucleotides, the CDR3 is TGTGCCAGCAGACAGGACAGTAACTCCTACAATGAGCAGTTCTTC.

The V and J genes are TRBV27 and TRBJ2-3, with D perhaps given as TRBD1 or TRBD2 (5 bases each). V dropped 7 bases and J dropped 6 bases, with 14 bases sitting between them. This CDR3 has 13 residues. CDR1 is MNHEY, CDR2 SMNVEV, per germline (reference sequence). This chain's CDR3 is CASNSPGADTQYF. CDR3 in DNA: TGTGCCAGCAACTCCCCCGGGGCGGATACGCAGTATTTT.

The rearrangement links TRBV19 to TRBJ1-1; D gene unclear. The CDR3 has 16 residues. V lost 3 bases and J 4 bases, leaving 18 bases between the germline ends. CDR1 is LNHDA, CDR2 SQIVND, per germline (reference sequence). The CDR3 region is CASSISSGLVGTEAFF. The CDR3 coding sequence is TGTGCCAGTAGTATCAGTAGTGGGCTCGTGGGCACTGAAGCTTTCTTT.

The rearrangement links TRBV29-1 to TRBJ2-1; perhaps TRBD2 as D (6 bases). The CDR3 has 16 residues. In germline, CDR1 is SQVTM, CDR2 ANQGSEA. V lost 4 bases and J lost 8, with 24 bases in between. Here the CDR3 reads CSVGRPRENSLDEQFF. As DNA, the CDR3 is TGCAGCGTTGGCCGCCCCCGGGAGAACTCACTCGATGAGCAGTTCTTC.